This T cell receptor (beta chain) originates from a study of blood T cell repertoires in COVID-19. Study-level background: Cohort 3 recovery required two negative PCRs, clearance, or symptom resolution. The samples span acute and convalescent COVID-19 from the United States, Italy and Spain. PBMCs, B-cell-depleted T cells, or T cells were the source of the cDNA or gDNA that made up the material.

Study members were between about 18 and 90 years old and lived in 25 or so US regions. Profiled with immunoSEQ multiplex PCR; TCRdb holds only in-frame clones, not every one. The sample has 400,000 or so clones, around 87% seen once; the top ten hold roughly 2%. This TCR was sampled from a man aged 35 to 55 in a cohort exposed to, infected with or recovered from COVID-19 (not recorded which). The sequencing input was PBMCs or T cells enriched from blood (not recorded which).

The CDR3 is CASSIGQTSNQPQHF. The CDR3 DNA sequence: TGTGCCAGTAGTATTGGACAGACTAGCAATCAGCCCCAGCATTTT. The chain combines TRBV19 with TRBJ1-5; a possible D gene is TRBD1 (6 bases). Germline CDR1 reads LNHDA; CDR2 reads SQIVND (reference sequence). The CDR3 covers 15 residues. Trimming removed 3 bases at V and 0 bases at J, with 9 bases between. Variable domain in full (rest from reference TRBV19 and TRBJ1-5): DGGITQSPKYLFRKEGQNVTLSCEQNLNHDAMYWYRQDPGQGLRLIYYSQIVNDFQKGDIAEGYSVSREKKESFPLTVTSAQKNPTAFYLCASSIGQTSNQPQHFGDGTRLSIL.